This T cell receptor (beta chain) was profiled in a study of T cell changes during pregnancy in multiple sclerosis. Libraries were prepared by immunoSEQ multiplex PCR; TCRdb keeps only in-frame clonotypes and omits some of them. In the table there are tens of thousands of clones, approximately 91% of which are singletons. V dropped 0 bases and J dropped 13; count of bases not matched to a gene: 5. Per germline, CDR1 MNHEY and CDR2 SVGAGI. The CDR3 has 15 amino acids. The sample holds a few counts of this clone. This sequence originates from a female donor in good health, enrolled as a control in a pregnancy study. The sample here was peripheral blood, taken in the second trimester of pregnancy. The V call is TRBV6-5, the J call TRBJ1-6; 11 bases align to TRBD1. The CDR3 region has the DNA TGTGCCAGCAGTTACTCGGGACAGGGGGTCGGGCCCCTCCACTTT. Translation: CASSYSGQGVGPLHF.